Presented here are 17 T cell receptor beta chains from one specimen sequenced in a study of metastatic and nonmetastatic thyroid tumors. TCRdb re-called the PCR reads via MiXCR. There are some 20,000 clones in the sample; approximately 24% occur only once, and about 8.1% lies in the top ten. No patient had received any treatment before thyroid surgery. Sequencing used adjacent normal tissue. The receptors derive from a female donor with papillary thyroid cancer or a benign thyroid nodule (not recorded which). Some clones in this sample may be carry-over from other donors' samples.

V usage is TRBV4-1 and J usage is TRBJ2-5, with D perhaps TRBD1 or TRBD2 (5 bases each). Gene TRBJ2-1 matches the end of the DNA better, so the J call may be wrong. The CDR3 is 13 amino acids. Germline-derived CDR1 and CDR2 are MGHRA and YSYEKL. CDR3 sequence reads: CASSRNRGAEQFF. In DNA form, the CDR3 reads TGCGCCAGCAGCCGGAACCGGGGCGCGGAGCAGTTCTTC.

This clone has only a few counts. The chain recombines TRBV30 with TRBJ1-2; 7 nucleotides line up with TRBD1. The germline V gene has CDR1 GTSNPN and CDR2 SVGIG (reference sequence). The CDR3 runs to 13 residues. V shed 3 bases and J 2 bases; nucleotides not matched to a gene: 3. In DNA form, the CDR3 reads TGTGCCTGGAGCGAGACAGGGAACTATGGCTACACCTTC. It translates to CAWSETGNYGYTF.

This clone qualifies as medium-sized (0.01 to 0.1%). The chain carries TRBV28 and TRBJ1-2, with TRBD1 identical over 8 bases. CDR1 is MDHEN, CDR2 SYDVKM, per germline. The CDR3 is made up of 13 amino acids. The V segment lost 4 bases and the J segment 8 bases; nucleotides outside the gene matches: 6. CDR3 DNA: TGTGCCAGCAGTTACGACAGGGGTTACGGCTACACCTTC. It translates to CASSYDRGYGYTF.

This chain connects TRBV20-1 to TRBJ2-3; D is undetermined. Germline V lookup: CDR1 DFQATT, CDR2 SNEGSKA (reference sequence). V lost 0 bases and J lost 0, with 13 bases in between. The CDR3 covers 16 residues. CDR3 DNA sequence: TGCAGTGCTAGAGATTGGAAGACAACTAGCACAGATACGCAGTATTTT. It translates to CSARDWKTTSTDTQYF.

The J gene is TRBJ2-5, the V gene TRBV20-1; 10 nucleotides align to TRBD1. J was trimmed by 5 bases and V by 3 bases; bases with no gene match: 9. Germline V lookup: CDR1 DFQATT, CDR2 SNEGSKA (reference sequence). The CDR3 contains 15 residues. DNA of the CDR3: TGCAGTGCTAGTTCGGGGACAGGGGCTATGGAGACCCAGTACTTC. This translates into CSASSGTGAMETQYF.

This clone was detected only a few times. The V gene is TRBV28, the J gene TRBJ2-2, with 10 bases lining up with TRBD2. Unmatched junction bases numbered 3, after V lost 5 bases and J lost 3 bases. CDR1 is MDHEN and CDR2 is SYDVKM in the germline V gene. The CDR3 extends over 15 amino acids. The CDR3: CASSPGTSDTGELFF. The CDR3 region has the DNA TGTGCCAGCAGTCCTGGGACTAGCGACACCGGGGAGCTGTTTTTT.

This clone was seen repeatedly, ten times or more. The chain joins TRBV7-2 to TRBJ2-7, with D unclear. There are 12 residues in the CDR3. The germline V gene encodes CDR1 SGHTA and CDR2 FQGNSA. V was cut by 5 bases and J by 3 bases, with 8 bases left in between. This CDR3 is CASSHNSYEQYF. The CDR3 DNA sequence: TGTGCCAGCAGCCACAACAGCTACGAGCAGTACTTC.

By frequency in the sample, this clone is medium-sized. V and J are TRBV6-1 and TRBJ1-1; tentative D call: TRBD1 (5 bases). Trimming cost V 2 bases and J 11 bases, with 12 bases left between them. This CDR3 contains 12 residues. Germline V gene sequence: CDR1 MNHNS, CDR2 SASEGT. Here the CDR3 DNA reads TGTGCCAGCAGTGAATGGGGCCTTGGGGCTTTCTTT. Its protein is CASSEWGLGAFF.

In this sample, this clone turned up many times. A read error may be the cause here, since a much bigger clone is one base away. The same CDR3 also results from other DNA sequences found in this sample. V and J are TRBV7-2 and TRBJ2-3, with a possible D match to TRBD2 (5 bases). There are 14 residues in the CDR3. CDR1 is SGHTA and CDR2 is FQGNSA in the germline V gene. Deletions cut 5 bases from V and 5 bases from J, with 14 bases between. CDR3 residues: CASSLSGGGDTQYF. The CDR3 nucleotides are TGTGCCAGCAGCCTGAGTGGCGGAGGAGATACGCAGTATTTT.

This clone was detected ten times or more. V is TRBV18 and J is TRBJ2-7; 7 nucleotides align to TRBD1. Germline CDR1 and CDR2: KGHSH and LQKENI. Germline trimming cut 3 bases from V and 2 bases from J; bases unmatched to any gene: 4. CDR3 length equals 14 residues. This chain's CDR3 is CASSPRDRTYEQYF. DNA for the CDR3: TGTGCCAGCTCACCCCGGGACAGAACCTACGAGCAGTACTTC.

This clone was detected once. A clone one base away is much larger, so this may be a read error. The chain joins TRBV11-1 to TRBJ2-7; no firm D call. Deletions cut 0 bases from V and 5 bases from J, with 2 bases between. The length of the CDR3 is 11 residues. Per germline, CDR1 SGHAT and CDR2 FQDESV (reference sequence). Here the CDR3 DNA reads TGTGCCAGCAGCTTAGCCCACGAGCAGTACTTC. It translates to CASSLAHEQYF.

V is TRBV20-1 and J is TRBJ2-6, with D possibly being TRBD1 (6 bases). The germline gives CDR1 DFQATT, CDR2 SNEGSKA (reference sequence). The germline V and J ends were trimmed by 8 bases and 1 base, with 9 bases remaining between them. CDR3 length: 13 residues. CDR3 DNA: TGCAGTACTCAGGGGTCTGGGGCCAACGTCCTGACTTTC. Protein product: CSTQGSGANVLTF.

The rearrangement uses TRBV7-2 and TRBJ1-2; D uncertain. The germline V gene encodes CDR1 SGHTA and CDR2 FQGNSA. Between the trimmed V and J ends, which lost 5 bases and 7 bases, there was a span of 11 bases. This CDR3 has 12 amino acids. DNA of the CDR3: TGTGCCAGCAGCATCTATAGTGGTGGCTACACCTTC. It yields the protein CASSIYSGGYTF.

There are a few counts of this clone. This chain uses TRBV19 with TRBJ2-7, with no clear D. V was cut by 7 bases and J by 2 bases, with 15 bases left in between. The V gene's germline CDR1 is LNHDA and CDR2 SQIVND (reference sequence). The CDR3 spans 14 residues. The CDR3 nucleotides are TGTGCCAGTAAAAGCCGCCAAACCGCCTACGAGCAGTACTTC. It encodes CASKSRQTAYEQYF. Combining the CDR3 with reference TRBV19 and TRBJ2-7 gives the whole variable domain DGGITQSPKYLFRKEGQNVTLSCEQNLNHDAMYWYRQDPGQGLRLIYYSQIVNDFQKGDIAEGYSVSREKKESFPLTVTSAQKNPTAFYLCASKSRQTAYEQYFGPGTRLTVT.

CDR3 region: CASSFFYNEQFF. The CDR3 bases are TGTGCCAGCAGCTTCTTCTACAATGAGCAGTTCTTC. The V and J genes are TRBV7-2 and TRBJ2-1; D call uncertain. CDR3 length: 12 amino acids. The germline V gene has CDR1 SGHTA and CDR2 FQGNSA. V lost 3 bases and J lost 3, with 3 bases in between.

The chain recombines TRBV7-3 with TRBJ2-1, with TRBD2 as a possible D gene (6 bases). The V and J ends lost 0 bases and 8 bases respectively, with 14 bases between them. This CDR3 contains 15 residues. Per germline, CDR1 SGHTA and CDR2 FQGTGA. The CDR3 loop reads CASSLTGGRQYEQFF. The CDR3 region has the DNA TGTGCCAGCAGCTTAACAGGAGGGAGACAGTATGAGCAGTTCTTC.

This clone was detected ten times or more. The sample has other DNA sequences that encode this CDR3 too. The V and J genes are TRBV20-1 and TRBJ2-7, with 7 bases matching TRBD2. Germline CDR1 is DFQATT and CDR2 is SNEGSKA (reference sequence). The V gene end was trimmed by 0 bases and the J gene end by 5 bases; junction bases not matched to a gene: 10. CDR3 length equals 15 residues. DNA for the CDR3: TGCAGTGCTAGAGATGGTGCGGGTGGGAGGGACGAGCAGTACTTC. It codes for CSARDGAGGRDEQYF.